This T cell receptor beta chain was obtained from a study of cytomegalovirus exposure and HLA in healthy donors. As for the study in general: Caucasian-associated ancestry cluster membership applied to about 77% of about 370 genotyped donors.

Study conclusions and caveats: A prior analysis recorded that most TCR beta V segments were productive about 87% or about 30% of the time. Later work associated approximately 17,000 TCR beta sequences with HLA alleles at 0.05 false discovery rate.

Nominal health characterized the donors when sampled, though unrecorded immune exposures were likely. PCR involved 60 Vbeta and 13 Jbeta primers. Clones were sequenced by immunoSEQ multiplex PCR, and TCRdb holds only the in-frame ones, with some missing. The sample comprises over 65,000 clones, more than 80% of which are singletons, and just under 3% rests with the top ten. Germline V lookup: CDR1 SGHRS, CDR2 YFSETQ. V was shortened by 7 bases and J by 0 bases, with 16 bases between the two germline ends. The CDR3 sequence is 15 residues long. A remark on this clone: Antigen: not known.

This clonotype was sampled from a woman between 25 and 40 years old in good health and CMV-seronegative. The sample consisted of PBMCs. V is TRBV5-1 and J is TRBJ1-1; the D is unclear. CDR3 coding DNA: TGCGCCAGCCACGTTGCCGACAACATGAACACTGAAGCTTTCTTT. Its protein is CASHVADNMNTEAFF.